This record looks at one TCR beta chain sequence and its context. Its specificity is not known. The length of the CDR3 is 18 residues. In germline, CDR1 is MNHEY, CDR2 SMNVEV (reference sequence). V was clipped by 3 bases and J by 4 bases, with 23 bases between them. This sample stems from a study of T cells after yellow fever vaccination. Template-switching 5'RACE yielded the TCR cDNA; a universal primer site and UMIs were added in the process. TCRdb re-derived calls from the 5' RACE reads in MiXCR, one entry per CDR3 protein. The table has more than 90,000 distinct CDR3 sequences, 8.4% seen once. Study outcomes and limitations: In post-booster samples, most primary-vaccination clones reappeared (just under 97% CD4, 70% to 90% CD8).

The sequences come from CD8+ T cells sorted from PBMCs, collected 45 days after the yellow fever booster vaccination. The clonotype comes from a man between 25 and 39 years old who received the YFV17D yellow fever vaccine. This sequence joins TRBV27 and TRBJ2-3, with D perhaps matching TRBD1 or TRBD2 (5 bases each). CDR3 bases: TGTGCCAGCAGTTTTACCCCGCTTTCGGACATGAGGGCAGATACGCAGTATTTT. This encodes CASSFTPLSDMRADTQYF.